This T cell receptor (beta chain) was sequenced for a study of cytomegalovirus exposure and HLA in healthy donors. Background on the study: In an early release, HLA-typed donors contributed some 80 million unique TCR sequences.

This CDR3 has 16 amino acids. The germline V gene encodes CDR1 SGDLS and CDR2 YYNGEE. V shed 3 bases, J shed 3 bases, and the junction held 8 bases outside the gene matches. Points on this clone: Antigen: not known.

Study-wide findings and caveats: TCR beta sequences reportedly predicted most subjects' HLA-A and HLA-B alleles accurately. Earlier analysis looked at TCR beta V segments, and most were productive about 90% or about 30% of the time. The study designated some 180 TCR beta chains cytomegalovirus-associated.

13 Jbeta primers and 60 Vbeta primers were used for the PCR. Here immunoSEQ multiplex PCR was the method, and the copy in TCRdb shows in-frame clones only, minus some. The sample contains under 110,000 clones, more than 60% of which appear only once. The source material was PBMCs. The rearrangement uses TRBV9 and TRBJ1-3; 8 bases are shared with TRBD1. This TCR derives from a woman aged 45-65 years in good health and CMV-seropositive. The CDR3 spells CASSAYGQGGGNTIYF. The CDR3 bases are TGTGCCAGCAGCGCGTATGGACAGGGCGGTGGAAACACCATATATTTT.